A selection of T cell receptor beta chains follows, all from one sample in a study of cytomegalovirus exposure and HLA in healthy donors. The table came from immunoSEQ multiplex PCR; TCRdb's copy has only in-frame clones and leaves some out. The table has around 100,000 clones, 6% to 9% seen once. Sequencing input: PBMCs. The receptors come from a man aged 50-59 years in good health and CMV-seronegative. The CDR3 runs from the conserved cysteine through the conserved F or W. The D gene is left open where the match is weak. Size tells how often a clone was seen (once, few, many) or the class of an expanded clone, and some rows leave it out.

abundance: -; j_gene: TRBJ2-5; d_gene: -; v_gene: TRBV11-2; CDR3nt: TGTGCCAGCAGCTCACAGGGTAGGGAAGAGACCCAGTACTTC; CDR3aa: CASSSQGREETQYF
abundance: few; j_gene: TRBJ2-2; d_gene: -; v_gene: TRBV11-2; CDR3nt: TGTGCCAGCAGCCGATTAGTCGGCGGGGAGCTGTTTTTT; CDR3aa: CASSRLVGGELFF
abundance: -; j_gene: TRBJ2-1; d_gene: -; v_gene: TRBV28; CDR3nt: TGTGCCAGCAGTTTTCATCTAGGCCAGGGGATGAGGGAGCAGTTCTTC; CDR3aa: CASSFHLGQGMREQFF
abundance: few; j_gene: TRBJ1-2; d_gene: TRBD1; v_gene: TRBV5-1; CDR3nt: TGCGCCAGCAGCTTGGAGGGACAGGGGGCTGTCACCTTC; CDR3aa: CASSLEGQGAVTF
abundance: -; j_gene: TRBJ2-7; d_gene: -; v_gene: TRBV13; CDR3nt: TGTGCCAGCAGCGTACGGACTTTAACCTACGGGCAGTACTTC; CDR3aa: CASSVRTLTYGQYF
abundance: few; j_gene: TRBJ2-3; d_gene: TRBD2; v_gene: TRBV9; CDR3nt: TGTGCCAGCGGTAGCGGGGGGGCTAGCACAGATACGCAGTATTTT; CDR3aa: CASGSGGASTDTQYF
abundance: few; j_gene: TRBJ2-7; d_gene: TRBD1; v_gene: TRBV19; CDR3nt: TGTGCCAGTAAGACCGGACAGGGGGCGGGTGAGCAGTACTTC; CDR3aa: CASKTGQGAGEQYF
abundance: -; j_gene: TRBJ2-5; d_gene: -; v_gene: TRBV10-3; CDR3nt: TGTGCCATCAGTGAGTCAGGGGTAGGGGAGACCCAGTACTTC; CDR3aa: CAISESGVGETQYF
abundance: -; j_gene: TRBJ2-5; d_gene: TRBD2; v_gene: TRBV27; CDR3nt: TGTGCCAGCAGTCCCGGGACTAGCGGGACCCCCAAAGAGACCCAGTACTTC; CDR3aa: CASSPGTSGTPKETQYF
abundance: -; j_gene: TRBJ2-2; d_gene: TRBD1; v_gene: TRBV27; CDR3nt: TGTGCCAGCAGTCTACAGGGGGCTAGGACCGGGGAGCTGTTTTTT; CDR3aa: CASSLQGARTGELFF
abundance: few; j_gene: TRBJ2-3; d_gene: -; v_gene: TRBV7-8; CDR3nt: TGTGCCAGCAGGGCCCTCTGGCAGAGCACAGATACGCAGTATTTT; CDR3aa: CASRALWQSTDTQYF
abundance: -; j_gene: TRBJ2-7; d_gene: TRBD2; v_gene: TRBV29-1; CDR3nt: TGCAGCGTTGAAGAGGCGGGAGGGGCGTACGAGCAGTACTTC; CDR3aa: CSVEEAGGAYEQYF
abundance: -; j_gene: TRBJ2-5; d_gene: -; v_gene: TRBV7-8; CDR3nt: TGTGCCAGCAGCTTAGAGAATGTGGGGCGGGAGACCCAGTACTTC; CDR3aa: CASSLENVGRETQYF
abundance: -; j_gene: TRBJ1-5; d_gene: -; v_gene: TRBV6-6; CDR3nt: TGTGCCACTGGCGGATATAGCAATCAGCCCCAGCATTTT; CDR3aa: CATGGYSNQPQHF
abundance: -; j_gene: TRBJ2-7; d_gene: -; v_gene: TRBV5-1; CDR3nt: TGCGCCAGCAGCTTGGGGCGCGGGGACTCCTACGAGCAGTACTTC; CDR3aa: CASSLGRGDSYEQYF
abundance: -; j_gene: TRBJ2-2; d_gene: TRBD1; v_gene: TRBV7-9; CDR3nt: TGTGCCAGCAGCCCTTGGACAGGGGTGACCGGGGAGCTGTTTTTT; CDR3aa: CASSPWTGVTGELFF
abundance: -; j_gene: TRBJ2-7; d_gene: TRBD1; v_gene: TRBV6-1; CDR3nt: TGTGCCAGCAGTGAAGATGGGACAGGGGAGCAGTACTTC; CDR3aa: CASSEDGTGEQYF
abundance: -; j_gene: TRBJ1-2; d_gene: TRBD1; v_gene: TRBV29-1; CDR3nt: TGCAGCGCACCGAGGGGACAGGGCCCCTTCAACTATGGCTACACCTTC; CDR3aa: CSAPRGQGPFNYGYTF
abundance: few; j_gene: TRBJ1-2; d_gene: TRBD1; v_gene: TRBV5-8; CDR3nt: TGTGCCAGCAGAAGGACAGGGGGTGGCTACACCTTC; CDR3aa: CASRRTGGGYTF
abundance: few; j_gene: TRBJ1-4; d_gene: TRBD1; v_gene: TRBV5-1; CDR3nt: TGCGCCAGCAGCTTCAACAGGGGGACTAATGAAAAACTGTTTTTT; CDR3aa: CASSFNRGTNEKLFF
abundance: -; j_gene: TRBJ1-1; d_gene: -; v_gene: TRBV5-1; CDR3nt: TGCGCCAGCAGCTTGTCAGGGGCTGAAGCTTTCTTT; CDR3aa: CASSLSGAEAFF
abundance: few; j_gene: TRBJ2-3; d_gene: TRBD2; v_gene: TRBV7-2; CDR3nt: TGTGCCAGCAGCTTTCTTTCGAGCGGGAGGTCTGATACGCAGTATTTT; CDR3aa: CASSFLSSGRSDTQYF
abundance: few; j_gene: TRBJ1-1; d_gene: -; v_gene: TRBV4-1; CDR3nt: TGCGCCAGCAGCCAAGATTATCAAGCTTTCTTT; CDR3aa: CASSQDYQAFF
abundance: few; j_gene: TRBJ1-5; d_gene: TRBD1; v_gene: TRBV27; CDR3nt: TGTGCCAGCTGGGCCCGGGACAGCCATCAGCCCCAGCATTTT; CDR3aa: CASWARDSHQPQHF
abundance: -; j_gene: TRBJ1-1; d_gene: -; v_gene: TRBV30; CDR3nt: TGTGCCTGGAGTGTACAGAGCACTGAAGCTTTCTTT; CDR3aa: CAWSVQSTEAFF
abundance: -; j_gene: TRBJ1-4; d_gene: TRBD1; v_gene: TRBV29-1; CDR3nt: TGCAGCGTTACGGGACAGGGGAGGAAAACTGTTTTT; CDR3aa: CSVTGQGRKTVF
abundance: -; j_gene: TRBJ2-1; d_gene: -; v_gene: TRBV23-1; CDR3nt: TGCGCCAGCAGTCAATCAGTCCGGGTTAGGTCCTACAATGAGCAGTTCTTC; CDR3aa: CASSQSVRVRSYNEQFF
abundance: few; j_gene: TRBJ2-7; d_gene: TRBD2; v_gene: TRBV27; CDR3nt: TGTGCCAGCAGTCCCCATAGCGGGAGCCTCGAGCAGTACTTC; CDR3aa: CASSPHSGSLEQYF
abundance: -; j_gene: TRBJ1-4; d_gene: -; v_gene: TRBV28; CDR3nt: TGTGCCACTGGAGAGTCGGGGGGGGGTGAAAAACTGTTTTTT; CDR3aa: CATGESGGGEKLFF
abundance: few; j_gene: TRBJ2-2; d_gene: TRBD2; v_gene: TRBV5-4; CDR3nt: TGTGCCAGCAGCTTGGGACTAGCGGTGGGGTCCACCGGGGAGCTGTTTTTT; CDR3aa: CASSLGLAVGSTGELFF
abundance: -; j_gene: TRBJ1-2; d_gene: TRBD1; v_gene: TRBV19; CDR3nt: TGTGCCAGTAGTACCGCCCCCGGACAGGGAAACTATGGCTACACCTTC; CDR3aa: CASSTAPGQGNYGYTF